A selection of T cell receptor beta chains follows, all from one sample in a study of identifying expanded T cells in peripheral blood. Assay: immunoSEQ multiplex PCR; the TCRdb copy retains only in-frame clones and omits some. Of about 94,000 clones in the sample, around 90% are singletons; the top ten hold approximately 5.4%. The specimen sequenced was blood. The receptors here all came from a person between 18 and 70 years old in good health. The CDR3 runs from the conserved cysteine through the conserved F or W. The D gene is left open where the match is weak. Expanded clones are given a class, and other clones once, few, many or no size at all.

J	D	V	size	DNA	CDR3
TRBJ1-1	-	TRBV6-5	-	TGTGCCAGCGGCAACAGGGATACTGGCTTGAGAGCTTTCTTT	CASGNRDTGLRAFF
TRBJ2-1	-	TRBV6-5	-	TGTGCCAGCAGTTACCATTGGACATCCACCAACAATGAGCAGTTCTTC	CASSYHWTSTNNEQFF
TRBJ1-1	-	TRBV19	-	TGTGCCAGCACAGCTCTGAACACTGAAGCTTTCTTT	CASTALNTEAFF
TRBJ2-5	TRBD2	TRBV4-2	-	TGTGCCAGCAGCCGCTTACTAGCGGGAGAGGAGACCCAGTACTTC	CASSRLLAGEETQYF
TRBJ1-1	-	TRBV7-9	few	TGTGCCAGCAGTACCTCAGGAAAGGAAGCTTTCTTT	CASSTSGKEAFF
TRBJ2-1	-	TRBV11-2	-	TGTGCCAGCAGCTTAGCCCATCCGGGCACTGAGCAGTTCTTC	CASSLAHPGTEQFF
TRBJ1-2	-	TRBV6-5	-	TGTGCCAGCAGAGGAGGTTGGGATCCACCTGGCTACACCTTC	CASRGGWDPPGYTF
TRBJ2-7	-	TRBV6-6	-	TGTGCCAGCAGTGACGTGGGCAGATTGAAGTACGAGCAGTACTTC	CASSDVGRLKYEQYF
TRBJ1-3	-	TRBV18	-	TGTGCCAGCTCACCGAGAGCTGAGGCTAGCTCTGGAAACACCATATATTTT	CASSPRAEASSGNTIYF
TRBJ1-2	TRBD1	TRBV7-3	-	TGTGCCAGCAGCTCGGAGCGACAGGGATTTGTGAGAGGCTACACCTTC	CASSSERQGFVRGYTF
TRBJ2-3	-	TRBV11-3	-	TGTGCCAGCAGCAGGGATCCAGGGATCACAGATACGCAGTATTTT	CASSRDPGITDTQYF
TRBJ1-2	-	TRBV19	few	TGTGCCAGTGGATCGAGGAGCAGGGCTGCTGGCTACACCTTC	CASGSRSRAAGYTF
TRBJ2-3	TRBD2	TRBV6-1	-	TGTGCCAGCACTCAAAGGGTAGCGGGAGCTCCAACGCAGTATTTT	CASTQRVAGAPTQYF
TRBJ2-7	-	TRBV7-3	-	TGTGCCAGCAGCTTAATGGGACCGAATTCCTACGAGCAGTACTTC	CASSLMGPNSYEQYF
TRBJ1-3	-	TRBV20-1	-	TGCAGTGCTATGGGGGGAAACACCATATATTTT	CSAMGGNTIYF
TRBJ1-2	-	TRBV7-2	-	TGTGCCAGCAGCTTAGTCGCAGGCCCTAACTATGGCTACACCTTC	CASSLVAGPNYGYTF
TRBJ1-2	-	TRBV5-1	-	TGCGCCAGCAGCTTGGCCAGGGACCAAGACTATGGCTACACCTTC	CASSLARDQDYGYTF
TRBJ1-2	-	TRBV6-1	-	TGTGCCAGCAGTGAACCCGGGACGATGTTATACACCTTC	CASSEPGTMLYTF
TRBJ2-5	-	TRBV30	once	TGTGCCTGGAAGGGGACGTGGGAGACCCAGTACTTC	CAWKGTWETQYF
TRBJ1-2	TRBD1	TRBV2	-	TGTGCCAGCATTTTGCCGGGACAGGGTTCTGGCTACACCTTC	CASILPGQGSGYTF
TRBJ1-1	-	TRBV27	-	TGTGCCAGCAGAAGGGTAACGGGGGGCATTATGTACACTGAAGCTTTCTTT	CASRRVTGGIMYTEAFF
TRBJ2-2	-	TRBV19	-	TGTGCCAGTAGTACCCAACCAAGCGCGAACACCGGGGAGCTGTTTTTT	CASSTQPSANTGELFF
TRBJ1-2	-	TRBV7-2	-	TGTGCCAGCAGCTCTGCAGAGAACTATGGCTACACCTTC	CASSSAENYGYTF
TRBJ1-2	-	TRBV5-1	once	TGCGCCAGCAGCTTGTCACAGGATTATGGCTACACCTTC	CASSLSQDYGYTF
TRBJ2-7	TRBD2	TRBV7-6	-	TGTGCCAGCAGCTTAGTGCCCGGGGGGAGCTCCTACGAGCAGTACTTC	CASSLVPGGSSYEQYF
TRBJ2-1	-	TRBV5-4	few	TGTGCCAGCAGCTTGGTACAAAATGAGCAGTTCTTC	CASSLVQNEQFF
TRBJ1-1	TRBD1	TRBV2	once	TGTGCCAGCTCCAGACAGGGGGTCATGAACACTGAAGCTTTCTTT	CASSRQGVMNTEAFF
TRBJ2-5	-	TRBV30	-	TGTGCCTGGAGCCGGGTCGGGGGCCTAGAGACCCAGTACTTC	CAWSRVGGLETQYF
TRBJ2-7	TRBD1	TRBV14	-	TGTGCCAGCAGCCAGGGCTGGGACAGGGGGATCTACGAGCAGTACTTC	CASSQGWDRGIYEQYF
TRBJ1-1	-	TRBV1	-	TGCACCAGCAGCCAAGATCGACAGATGAACACTGAAGCTTTCTTT	CTSSQDRQMNTEAFF
TRBJ2-7	-	TRBV19	-	TGTGCCAGCCAAAGGGACGGTCTCTACGAGCAGTACTTC	CASQRDGLYEQYF
TRBJ1-4	TRBD1	TRBV10-3	-	TGTGCCATCAGTTTGAGACAGGGGGAAAAACTGTTTTTT	CAISLRQGEKLFF
TRBJ1-5	-	TRBV7-2	-	TGTGCCAGCAGCCGTGCAAGCCAGGGGCATCAGCCCCAGCATTTT	CASSRASQGHQPQHF
TRBJ1-3	-	TRBV7-9	-	TGTGCCAGCAGCTTACCCCCAACTGGAAACACCATATATTTT	CASSLPPTGNTIYF
TRBJ2-1	TRBD2	TRBV5-8	-	TGTGCCAGCAGGACTAGCGGGAGGGCCCAACTCTTC	CASRTSGRAQLF
TRBJ1-1	-	TRBV6-5	-	TGTGCCAGCAGTTACTTCTCGGGGACGGAGAACACTGAAGTTTTCTTT	CASSYFSGTENTEVFF